This passage covers 8 T cell receptor beta chains from one sample sequenced in a study of blood T cell repertoires in COVID-19. Clones were sequenced by immunoSEQ multiplex PCR, and TCRdb holds only the in-frame ones, with some missing. The data contain over 130,000 clones, about 86% of them singletons. Sequenced material: peripheral blood. Receptors originate from a man in his sixties or seventies with acute or convalescent COVID-19.

This rearrangement joins TRBV5-1 to TRBJ2-5; the D is unclear. V gave up 3 bases and J gave up 5 bases, with 8 bases separating them. The CDR3 is made up of 12 amino acids. Per the germline V gene, CDR1 is SGHRS and CDR2 is YFSETQ. CDR3 coding DNA: TGCGCCAGCAGCTCAGGAACGGAGACCCAGTACTTC. Translated, it gives CASSSGTETQYF.

In its sample, this clone was seen once. This chain joins TRBV4-2 and TRBJ1-1; D is perhaps TRBD1 (6 bases). The V and J ends lost 0 bases and 4 bases respectively, with 12 bases between them. Germline CDR1 and CDR2: LGHNA and YNFKEQ. The length of the CDR3 is 15 residues. In DNA, the CDR3 is TGTGCCAGCAGCCAAGAAGGCAAAGGGGGCACTGAAGCTTTCTTT. It codes for CASSQEGKGGTEAFF.

This clone was seen more than once but under ten times. V is TRBV24-1 and J is TRBJ2-2; 7 bases map to TRBD2. V lost 2 bases, J lost 1 base, and 3 bases stayed unmatched. The germline gives CDR1 KGHDR, CDR2 SFDVKD. The length of the CDR3 is 16 residues. The CDR3 bases are TGTGCCACCAGTGATTCAGGACTAGGGAACACCGGGGAGCTGTTTTTT. Protein product: CATSDSGLGNTGELFF.

The gene calls are TRBV19 and TRBJ1-5, with 7 bases aligning to TRBD1. Unmatched junction bases numbered 9, after V lost 6 bases and J lost 4 bases. The CDR3 contains 15 residues. The germline gives CDR1 LNHDA, CDR2 SQIVND (reference sequence). The CDR3 coding sequence is TGTGCCAGTAGATTAGGACAGGTTGGAAATCAGCCCCAGCATTTT. This sequence encodes CASRLGQVGNQPQHF.

This clone has only one observation. The chain couples TRBV28 to TRBJ2-7; the match to TRBD1 covers 9 bases. J was trimmed by 2 bases and V by 3 bases; bases with no gene match: 8. The CDR3 extends over 16 amino acids. CDR1 and CDR2 (germline): MDHEN, SYDVKM. This chain's CDR3 is CASSFPRQGGTYEQYF. CDR3 bases: TGTGCCAGCAGTTTCCCCCGACAGGGGGGGACCTACGAGCAGTACTTC.

The CDR3 spells CASSLAGSPYNEQFF. CDR3 bases: TGTGCCAGCAGCTTAGCCGGGAGTCCCTACAATGAGCAGTTCTTC. The V and J genes are TRBV7-6 and TRBJ2-1; D possibly corresponds to TRBD2 (6 bases). This CDR3 contains 15 residues. The V end lost 0 bases, the J end lost 2 bases, and 8 bases lay between the germline ends. Germline V gene data show CDR1 as SGHVS and CDR2 as FNYEAQ.

This rearrangement joins TRBV7-3 to TRBJ2-1; 7 bases fit TRBD2. Germline V lookup: CDR1 SGHTA, CDR2 FQGTGA. This CDR3 spans 16 amino acids. J lost 0 bases, V lost 1 base, and 3 bases had no gene match. This CDR3 reads CASSLNGGSSYNEQFF. For the CDR3, the DNA is TGTGCCAGCAGCTTAAATGGCGGGAGCTCCTACAATGAGCAGTTCTTC.

The gene calls are TRBV10-3 and TRBJ1-1, with 9 positions matching TRBD1. Germline CDR1 and CDR2: ENHRY and SYGVKD. V lost 4 bases and J lost 2; bases outside the gene matches: 8. The CDR3 covers 16 residues. The CDR3: CAISATPGQGNTEAFF. The CDR3 DNA sequence: TGTGCCATCAGTGCGACCCCGGGACAGGGTAACACTGAAGCTTTCTTT.